What follows describes a single TCR beta chain. These data belong to a study of T cell changes during pregnancy in multiple sclerosis. Germline V gene data show CDR1 as ENHRY and CDR2 as SYGVKD. Trimming took 8 bases from V and 4 from J; bases not matched to a gene: 4. The CDR3 is 12 amino acids. Method: immunoSEQ multiplex PCR; TCRdb's copy keeps in-frame clones and lacks some. Among roughly 120,000 clones listed, approximately 90% were seen once. This sequence was found in a female donor with multiple sclerosis, enrolled in a pregnancy study. The chain recombines TRBV10-3 with TRBJ2-7, with 8 bases aligning to TRBD1. Sequenced material: peripheral blood, taken in the third trimester of pregnancy. CDR3 nucleotide sequence: TGTGCCATCCGACAGGGGAGTTACGAGCAGTACTTC. Its translation is CAIRQGSYEQYF.